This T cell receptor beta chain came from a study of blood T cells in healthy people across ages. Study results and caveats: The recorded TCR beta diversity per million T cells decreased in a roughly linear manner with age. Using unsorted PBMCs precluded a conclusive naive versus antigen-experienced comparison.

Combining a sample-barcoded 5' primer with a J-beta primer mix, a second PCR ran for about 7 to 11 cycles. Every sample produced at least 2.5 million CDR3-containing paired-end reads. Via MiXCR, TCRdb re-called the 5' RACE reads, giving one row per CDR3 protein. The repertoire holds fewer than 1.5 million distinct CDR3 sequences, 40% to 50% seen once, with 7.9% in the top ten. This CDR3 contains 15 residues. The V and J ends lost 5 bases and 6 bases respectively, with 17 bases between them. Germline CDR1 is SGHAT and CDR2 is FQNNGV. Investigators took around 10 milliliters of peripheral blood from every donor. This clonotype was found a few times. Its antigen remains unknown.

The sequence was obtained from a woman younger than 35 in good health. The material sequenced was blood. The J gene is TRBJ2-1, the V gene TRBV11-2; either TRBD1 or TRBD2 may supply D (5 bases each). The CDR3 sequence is CASSVRDGELNEQFF. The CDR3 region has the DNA TGTGCCAGCAGCGTTCGGGACGGGGAACTCAATGAGCAGTTCTTC. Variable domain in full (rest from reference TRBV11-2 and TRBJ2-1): EAGVAQSPRYKIIEKRQSVAFWCNPISGHATLYWYQQILGQGPKLLIQFQNNGVVDDSQLPKDRFSAERLKGVDSTLKIQPAKLEDSAVYLCASSVRDGELNEQFFGPGTRLTVL.